This record looks at one T cell receptor (beta chain) sequence and its context. As yet, its antigen is unknown. This sample is part of a study of cytomegalovirus exposure and HLA in healthy donors. Study-wide findings and caveats: A few CMV-associated chains were confirmed in vitro to be specific for CMV antigens. The sole available immune exposure information was CMV serostatus. In an earlier analysis, productive rearrangement rates for most beta V segments clustered near 90% or 30%.

The PCR employed 60 Vbeta primers together with 13 Jbeta primers. This table comes from immunoSEQ multiplex PCR, and its TCRdb copy is limited to in-frame clones, with some not included. Of 150,000 or so clones in the sample, approximately 72% are singletons; the top ten hold approximately 7.1%. This CDR3 is built from 12 residues. After removal of 5 bases from V and 6 bases from J, the junction contained 3 bases not matched to a gene. Looked up from germline, CDR1 is SEHNR and CDR2 is FQNEAQ (reference sequence). This clonotype originated in a man in his forties in good health and CMV-seropositive. The chain combines TRBV7-9 with TRBJ2-7; 8 bases agree with TRBD1. The sample was PBMCs. The CDR3 region has the DNA TGTGCCAGCAGCCTGGACAGGGCCGAGCAGTACTTC. Translation: CASSLDRAEQYF.